Listed below are T cell receptor beta chains from one sample, sequenced in a study of cytomegalovirus exposure and HLA in healthy donors. Sequenced by immunoSEQ multiplex PCR; TCRdb stores in-frame clones only, minus some. Of under 150,000 clones in the sample, around four fifths were seen once. The sequenced material came from PBMCs. These receptor sequences come from a male donor in good health and CMV-seropositive. The CDR3 runs from the conserved cysteine through the conserved F or W. D genes are given only for firm matches. Some rows mark clone size as missing; the rest say once, few, many or name a class of expanded clone.

d_gene	len	v_gene	j_gene	abundance	CDR3aa	CDR3nt
TRBD2	15	TRBV9	TRBJ2-5	NA	CASSLLAGAEETQYF	TGTGCCAGCAGCCTCCTAGCGGGAGCTGAAGAGACCCAGTACTTC
NA	12	TRBV6-1	TRBJ1-2	NA	CASMRRSHGYTF	TGTGCCAGCATGAGAAGGAGTCATGGCTACACCTTC
NA	14	TRBV6-6	TRBJ1-5	NA	CASSTQGQNQPQHF	TGTGCCAGCAGTACCCAGGGGCAGAATCAGCCCCAGCATTTT
TRBD2	19	TRBV9	TRBJ2-3	once	CASSVESSGGYLLTDTQYF	TGTGCCAGCAGCGTAGAGTCTAGCGGGGGGTACCTCCTCACAGATACGCAGTATTTT
NA	18	TRBV13	TRBJ2-5	NA	CASSLEFGMASARETQYF	TGTGCCAGCAGCTTAGAATTCGGTATGGCTAGCGCTCGGGAGACCCAGTACTTC
TRBD1	14	TRBV5-1	TRBJ1-4	NA	CASSSDRGNEKLFF	TGCGCCAGCAGCTCAGACAGGGGTAATGAAAAACTGTTTTTT
TRBD1	18	TRBV9	TRBJ1-4	NA	CASSGGGQGLGTNEKLFF	TGTGCCAGCAGCGGGGGGGGACAGGGGCTCGGGACTAATGAAAAACTGTTTTTT
TRBD2	15	TRBV29-1	TRBJ2-3	NA	CSVEEGRAPTDTQYF	TGCAGCGTTGAAGAAGGGAGGGCCCCCACAGATACGCAGTATTTT
NA	14	TRBV6-1	TRBJ2-7	NA	CASSEGGGAYEQYF	TGTGCCAGCAGTGAAGGGGGCGGAGCCTACGAGCAGTACTTC
TRBD2	17	TRBV4-1	TRBJ2-1	NA	CASSQDWPSGGANEQFF	TGCGCCAGCAGCCAAGATTGGCCTAGCGGGGGGGCGAATGAGCAGTTCTTC
NA	15	TRBV4-1	TRBJ1-4	NA	CASSQEQGINEKLFF	TGCGCCAGCAGCCAAGAACAGGGAATTAATGAAAAACTGTTTTTT
TRBD1	18	TRBV7-9	TRBJ2-6	NA	CASSLADRGSSGANVLTF	TGTGCCAGCAGCTTAGCCGACAGGGGAAGCTCTGGGGCCAACGTCCTGACTTTC
NA	13	TRBV27	TRBJ1-2	NA	CASSLTANYGYTF	TGTGCCAGCAGTCTGACAGCCAACTATGGCTACACCTTC
NA	16	TRBV28	TRBJ2-1	few	CASSSGGGGSFNEQFF	TGTGCCAGCAGTTCCGGGGGCGGCGGGAGCTTCAATGAGCAGTTCTTC
TRBD2	16	TRBV5-1	TRBJ2-7	NA	CASSLLGTSGYYEQYF	TGCGCCAGCAGCTTACTAGGGACTAGCGGATACTACGAGCAGTACTTC
TRBD1	14	TRBV6-6	TRBJ2-1	NA	CASSSKQGNNEQFF	TGTGCCAGCAGTTCAAAACAGGGGAACAATGAGCAGTTCTTC
NA	15	TRBV2	TRBJ1-2	NA	CASSEFTSRMGGYTF	TGTGCCAGCAGTGAATTCACTAGTCGAATGGGGGGCTACACCTTC
NA	12	TRBV5-6	TRBJ2-7	NA	CASSSYRVRQYF	TGTGCCAGCAGCTCCTACAGGGTACGGCAGTACTTC
NA	15	TRBV4-1	TRBJ2-7	NA	CASSPVSRSSYEQYF	TGCGCCAGCAGCCCGGTAAGCCGGAGCTCCTACGAGCAGTACTTC
TRBD1	14	TRBV10-1	TRBJ2-7	NA	CASSPGGKRHEQYF	TGCGCCAGCAGCCCAGGGGGTAAGCGTCACGAGCAGTACTTC
NA	17	TRBV18	TRBJ2-1	NA	CASSPVSLGQSYNEQFF	TGTGCCAGCTCACCAGTTTCTTTAGGACAGTCATACAATGAGCAGTTCTTC
TRBD1	15	TRBV19	TRBJ2-3	once	CASSISDVRGDTQYF	TGTGCCAGTAGTATCTCGGACGTCAGGGGGGATACGCAGTATTTT